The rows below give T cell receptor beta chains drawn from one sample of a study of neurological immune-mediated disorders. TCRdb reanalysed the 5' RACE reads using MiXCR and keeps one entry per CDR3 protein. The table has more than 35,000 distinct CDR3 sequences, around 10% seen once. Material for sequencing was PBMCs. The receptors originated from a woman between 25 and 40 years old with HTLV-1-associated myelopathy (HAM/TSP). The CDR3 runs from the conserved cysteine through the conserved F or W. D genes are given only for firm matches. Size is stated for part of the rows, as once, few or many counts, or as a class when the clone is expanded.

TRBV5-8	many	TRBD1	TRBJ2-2	TGTGCCAGCACCGAGGGACAGGAAATCACCGGGGAGCTGTTTTTT	CASTEGQEITGELFF
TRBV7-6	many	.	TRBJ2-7	TGTGCCAGCAGCCCATTAACGGAGCAGGGTGGATTCCGATACGAGCAGTACTTC	CASSPLTEQGGFRYEQYF
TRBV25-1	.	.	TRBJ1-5	TGTGCCAGCAGTGGGGGGAACAGCCAGCCCCAGCATTTT	CASSGGNSQPQHF
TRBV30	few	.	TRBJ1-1	TGTGCCTGGAGTGTAAAGTACTTCGAAGCTTTCTTT	CAWSVKYFEAFF
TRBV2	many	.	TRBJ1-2	TGTGCCAGCAGTCAGGACGGGAACTATGGCTACACCTTC	CASSQDGNYGYTF
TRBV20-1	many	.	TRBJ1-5	TGCAGTGCGGGAGAAGGGGTCAATCAGCCCCAGCATTTT	CSAGEGVNQPQHF
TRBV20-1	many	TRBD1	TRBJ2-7	TGCAGTGCTGGGACAGGGTCTAGGACCTACGAGCAGTACTTC	CSAGTGSRTYEQYF
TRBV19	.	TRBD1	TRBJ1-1	TGTGCCAGTGTCGGCGAGGGGGCGCGGAGTACTGAAGCTTTCTTT	CASVGEGARSTEAFF
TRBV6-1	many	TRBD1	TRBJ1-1	TGTGCCAGCAGTGAAGTACAGGGGAGTACTGAAGCTTTCTTT	CASSEVQGSTEAFF
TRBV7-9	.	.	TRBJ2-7	.	CASSFYICSARAQGWEQYF
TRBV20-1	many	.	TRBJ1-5	TGCAGTGTACGAGACACTGTCGCCTATAGCAATCAGCCCCAGCATTTT	CSVRDTVAYSNQPQHF
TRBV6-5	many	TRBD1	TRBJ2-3	TGTGCCAGCAAAAAACAGGGGGCGACAGATACGCAGTATTTT	CASKKQGATDTQYF
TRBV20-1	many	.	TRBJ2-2	TGCAGTGCTAGAGATATAGGGACCGGGGAGCTGTTTTTT	CSARDIGTGELFF
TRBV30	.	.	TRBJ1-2	TGTGCCTGGAGTGTAATGGGGACATGGGACTACACCTTC	CAWSVMGTWDYTF
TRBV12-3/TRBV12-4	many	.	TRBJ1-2	TGTGCCAGCAGTTCACAGTATAACTATGGCTACACCTTC	CASSSQYNYGYTF
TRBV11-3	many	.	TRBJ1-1	TGTGCCAGCAAAGGTGGCCGAATTAACACTGAAGCTTTCTTT	CASKGGRINTEAFF